Listed here are 17 T cell receptor beta chains from one sample, sequenced in a study of T cell responses to AZD1222 COVID-19 vaccine. The method was immunoSEQ multiplex PCR; TCRdb's version includes in-frame clones alone and lacks a portion of them. The sample yields 100,000 to 150,000 clones, around 90% seen once. Sequences were derived from peripheral blood, sampled 28 days after the second AZD1222 dose. These receptor sequences come from an adult who received the AZD1222 COVID-19 vaccine.

This clone was seen more than once but under ten times. The V and J genes are TRBV3-1 (or the pseudogene TRBV3-2) and TRBJ2-7; no clear D gene. The CDR3 loop spans 12 amino acids. Per germline, CDR1 LGHDT and CDR2 YNNKEL (reference sequence). V was pared by 2 bases and J by 6 bases, with 8 bases between. DNA for the CDR3: TGTGCCAGCAGCCAATCCGGCTGCGAGCAGTACGTC. Protein sequence: CASSQSGCEQYV.

This clone was detected once. The chain uses TRBV3-1 (or the pseudogene TRBV3-2) and TRBJ1-4; a weak D match, TRBD1 (6 bases). Between the trimmed V and J ends, which lost 0 bases and 8 bases, there was a span of 10 bases. CDR1 is LGHDT, CDR2 YNNKEL, per germline (reference sequence). The CDR3 sequence is 14 residues long. CDR3 in amino acids: CASSQEGAGEKLFF. The CDR3 DNA reads as TGTGCCAGCAGCCAAGAGGGGGCGGGAGAAAAACTGTTTTTT.

The chain joins TRBV12-3 or TRBV12-4 to TRBJ1-2; a possible D gene is TRBD1 (6 bases). The CDR3 runs 13 residues. V gave up 0 bases and J gave up 6 bases, with 8 bases separating them. CDR3 sequence reads: CASSLAGGHGYTF. The CDR3 region has the DNA TGTGCCAGCAGTTTAGCAGGGGGGCATGGCTACACCTTC.

The chain uses TRBV19 and TRBJ2-1; D gene uncertain. Germline CDR1 LNHDA, CDR2 SQIVND (reference sequence). V shed 7 bases and J shed 3 bases, with 13 bases lying between them. The CDR3 contains 14 residues. The CDR3 nucleotides read TGTGCCAGTAATTCCGACACAAGCTACAATGAGCAGTTCTTC. Translation gives CASNSDTSYNEQFF.

The J gene is TRBJ1-3, the V gene TRBV27, with D unclear. Per germline, CDR1 MNHEY and CDR2 SMNVEV (reference sequence). V was shortened by 0 bases and J by 4 bases, with 10 bases between the two germline ends. The CDR3 consists of 15 residues. CDR3 sequence (DNA): TGTGCCAGCAGTTTATCCTGGTACCCCGGAAACACCATATATTTT. It encodes CASSLSWYPGNTIYF.

In its sample, this clone was seen once. V and J are TRBV18 and TRBJ1-5; D is ambiguous. Germline V gene sequence: CDR1 KGHSH, CDR2 LQKENI. V lost 0 bases, J lost 2 bases, and 14 bases lay in between. This CDR3 region has 17 residues. The DNA for the CDR3 is TGTGCCAGCTCACCACCCGGCAGTGGGTTGGGCAATCAGCCCCAGCATTTT. Its translation is CASSPPGSGLGNQPQHF.

This rearrangement joins TRBV10-3 to TRBJ1-1; D is undetermined. Germline CDR1 ENHRY, CDR2 SYGVKD. Trimming stripped 4 bases from V and 4 bases from J, with 13 bases between. The CDR3 sequence is 14 residues long. The CDR3 DNA reads as TGTGCCATCAGTGTGACGGGGTCGGGCACTGAAGCTTTCTTT. It specifies CAISVTGSGTEAFF.

The V call is TRBV15, the J call TRBJ2-5, with a tentative D call TRBD1 (5 bases). The CDR3 consists of 14 residues. The V end was cut by 5 bases, the J end by 3 bases, with 13 bases between. Germline lookup yields CDR1 LNHNV and CDR2 YYDKDF (reference sequence). Written as DNA, the CDR3 is TGTGCCACCAGCCGCCAGGGTATGAAAGAGACCCAGTACTTC. Protein sequence: CATSRQGMKETQYF.

The J gene is TRBJ2-3, the V gene TRBV10-3; D call uncertain. Germline V gene lookup returns CDR1 ENHRY and CDR2 SYGVKD. V was cut by 3 bases and J by 2 bases, with 3 bases left in between. The CDR3 runs to 12 residues. The chain's CDR3 is CAISDPTDTQYF. DNA for the CDR3: TGTGCCATCAGTGATCCCACAGATACGCAGTATTTT.

The CDR3 spells CASSPRRKNTEAFF. The CDR3 bases are TGCGCCAGCAGCCCCCGCCGGAAGAACACTGAAGCTTTCTTT. This chain joins TRBV4-1 and TRBJ1-1; unclear D gene. Trimming removed 4 bases at V and 1 base at J, with 10 bases between. This CDR3 region has 14 residues. In germline, CDR1 is MGHRA, CDR2 YSYEKL.

This clone was seen once. The rearrangement uses TRBV6-5 and TRBJ1-5; a possible D gene is TRBD1 (5 bases). The CDR3 sequence is 15 residues long. Germline lookup yields CDR1 MNHEY and CDR2 SVGAGI. The V end was cut by 7 bases, the J end by 1 base, with 14 bases between. The CDR3: CASKPGGSSNQPQHF. For the CDR3, the DNA is TGTGCCAGCAAACCCGGGGGATCCAGCAATCAGCCCCAGCATTTT.

The chain recombines TRBV19 with TRBJ1-2; D is undetermined. CDR3 length equals 17 residues. The V gene's germline CDR1 is LNHDA and CDR2 SQIVND (reference sequence). Trimming shortened V by 0 bases and J by 7 bases, and 21 bases separated the two germline ends. CDR3 protein: CASSIDSSWAKYSGYTF. The CDR3 DNA is TGTGCCAGTAGTATAGATTCTTCTTGGGCAAAATATTCTGGCTACACCTTC.

V is TRBV5-1 and J is TRBJ1-1; weak D call: TRBD1 (6 bases). CDR1 is SGHRS and CDR2 is YFSETQ in the germline V gene. V was shortened by 0 bases and J by 1 base, with 10 bases between the two germline ends. CDR3 length: 15 amino acids. This CDR3 reads CASSLEGGSNTEAFF. CDR3 DNA: TGCGCCAGCAGCTTGGAGGGGGGATCGAACACTGAAGCTTTCTTT.

The CDR3 DNA follows: TGTGCCAGCAGTTACCGGGGGTGGAATTCACCCCTCCACTTT. This sequence encodes CASSYRGWNSPLHF. The rearrangement uses TRBV6-5 and TRBJ1-6, with a tentative D call TRBD1 (5 bases). V lost 2 bases to trimming and J lost 7 bases, with 9 bases between them. Germline V gene data show CDR1 as MNHEY and CDR2 as SVGAGI. The CDR3 spans 14 residues.

The rearrangement uses TRBV3-1 (or the pseudogene TRBV3-2) and TRBJ1-2; D unclear. The CDR3 has 15 residues. Germline-derived CDR1 and CDR2 are LGHDT and YNNKEL (reference sequence). V lost 0 bases and J lost 5, with 13 bases in between. This chain's CDR3 is CASSQEPDGLYGYTF. DNA of the CDR3: TGTGCCAGCAGCCAAGAGCCGGACGGTCTATATGGCTACACCTTC.

This sequence joins TRBV4-1 and TRBJ2-2; perhaps TRBD2 as D (7 bases). Germline V lookup: CDR1 MGHRA, CDR2 YSYEKL. This CDR3 spans 15 amino acids. Trimming left V 5 bases short and J 3 bases short, with 13 bases between. CDR3 nucleotide sequence: TGCGCCAGCAGCTCTGCGGGGGCTGACACCGGGGAGCTGTTTTTT. This encodes CASSSAGADTGELFF.

V and J are TRBV2 and TRBJ2-5; the D call may be TRBD1 or TRBD2 (6 bases each). Trimming left V 6 bases short and J 2 bases short, with 13 bases between. The CDR3 spans 14 residues. CDR1 is SNHLY and CDR2 is FYNNEI in the germline V gene. CDR3 bases: TGTGCCAGCAGACCGAGGGGGGCACAAGAGACCCAGTACTTC. Protein sequence: CASRPRGAQETQYF.